This T cell receptor (beta chain) was sequenced in a study of Graves' ophthalmopathy and Graves' hyperthyroidism. Study context: Specimen type is peripheral blood, obtained at initial diagnosis before any treatment.

Scientists amplified the TCR beta CDR3 regions from RNA transcripts. Investigators did first-round RT-PCR with HTBI primers, then second-round multiplex PCR. TCRdb re-analysed the multiplex PCR reads in MiXCR, keeping a single row per CDR3 protein. Seen here are about 740,000 distinct CDR3 sequences, 40% observed once, and the top ten hold 40% to 45%. This CDR3 is 16 amino acids long. Trimming cost V 3 bases and J 2 bases, with 14 bases left between them. Per germline, CDR1 ENHRY and CDR2 SYGVKD. Certain patients were not enrolled. These were patients with other autoimmune diseases, uncontrolled infections, pregnancy or lactation. Diagnostic conclusions were grounded in clinical symptoms, serum thyroxine, TRAb, thyroid ultrasound and orbital computed tomography. PBMCs had their origin in fresh peripheral blood (approximately 10 ml). This clonotype was counted ten times or more.

What was sequenced was peripheral blood. The genes are TRBV10-3 and TRBJ1-3; no firm D call. The TCR was taken from an adult man with Graves' ophthalmopathy. CDR3 loop: CAISDFLTATGNTIYF. For the CDR3, the DNA is TGTGCCATCAGTGATTTTCTCACAGCAACTGGAAACACCATATATTTT.